The sequence of this T cell receptor beta chain was determined in a study of long-term antiretroviral therapy in people with HIV (dated by TCRdb to 2021 to 2024). Concerning the study at large: The earliest samples were collected roughly a decade before the 2015 WHO recommendation for immediate ART, at a time when ART was usually postponed until CD4 counts fell. From some 30 adults with confirmed HIV infection, the cohort provided 150 to 200 cryopreserved PBMC samples, gathered serially across a mean of approximately six years (range 1-12). Whether ART initiation and durable HIV suppression were associated with changes in peripheral blood TRB repertoire composition and diversity was tested in a retrospective serial study. Among the 30 or so participants with HIV, roughly eleven were female. Test extractions of a monoclonal T-cell line alongside some 36 polyclonal samples showed no cross-contamination during QIAcube processing.

After removal of 6 bases from V and 1 base from J, the junction retains 6 bases not matched to a gene. The germline V gene (reference sequence) yields LNHDA for CDR1 and SQIVND for CDR2. Including the terminal cysteine and phenylalanine, the CDR3 comprises 15 residues. Just CDR3 DNA is preserved here, 45 bases in frame from base 1. Inclusion was restricted to participants for whom at least one PBMC sample before ART initiation and at least two post-ART samples were available. Treatment was received in the United States of America by all participants with HIV. Before DNA extraction, cryopreserved samples of about 0.95-10 million PBMC were thawed and then washed. At the time of the earliest PBMC sample for each participant with HIV, ages ranged from about 23 to 60 years. PBMC samples were contributed by each participant from 1-4 timepoints before ART initiation and 2-8 timepoints after ART initiation, with a median of 7 samples. For every participant, serial HIV viral load, CD4+ T-cell count, ART history and demographic data were obtained. A Qiagen kit on a QIAcube was used to extract genomic DNA from unsorted PBMC, with samples processed in batches of 12.

The investigation overall reported the following: Because pre-ART samples had limited cell numbers, profiling was done on unsorted PBMC rather than on sorted CD4+ and CD8+ T cells. No data were available on ART adherence, viral resistance or therapy changes, limiting inferences about post-ART repertoire changes. A significant increase in TRB diversity was found to be associated with ART initiation, although TRB diversity was observed to remain significantly below that of transplant donor controls even after long-term ART. Expanded TRB clones identified before ART initiation dominated the repertoire across all time points, though the dominance fluctuated and decreased in many PLHIV after ART. Narrower CDR3 length ranges were observed in HIV repertoires than in controls, and an antigen-experienced repertoire with only a slight naive shift after ART was suggested by the network structure. Since PBMC availability was limited, sequencing covered only the TCR beta chain, with no alpha chain pairing. The samples span the years 2004 to 2017, and the ART regimens used may be less effective than current regimens.

The immunoSEQ hsTCRB v3.0 assay was used at survey level resolution for TRB variable region sequencing. A depth of about 35,000-55,000 T-cell genomes per sample was targeted for TRB sequencing. Pooled TRB libraries were sequenced on an Illumina MiSeq with a v3 150-cycle kit. On the authors' methods: Analysis of repertoires was carried out in R inside a reproducible Nextflow workflow spanning QC, data transformation and analysis. LymphoSeq2, an R package for exploring AIRR-Seq data, was used to implement custom analyses. A handful of samples that produced fewer than 5000 total TRB sequences were removed, so some 190 HIV repertoires were analyzed. Among the 180 to 200 HIV repertoires that were kept, roughly 59 were collected before ART initiation and 120 to 140 were collected after ART initiation. Repertoires were downsampled to 5000 TRB nucleotide sequences, with summary statistics averaged over 100 downsampling iterations. TRB sequences were retained for analysis only if CDR3 regions of at least seven amino acids were present. Diversity was assessed using a clonality score derived from Shannon entropy and using the Gini coefficient. In the repertoire networks, any two of the top 5000 CDR3 amino acid sequences were connected whenever the two sequences differed by an edit distance of one. GLIPH2 predicted antigen specificity groups and MHC restriction for TRB CDR3 amino acid sequences. To flag known CMV, EBV, HIV or tissue antigen associations, CDR3 amino acid sequences were matched against VDJdb and McPAS-TCR. Pre-ART, post-ART and control groups were compared with Wilcoxon signed-rank tests and Holm-Bonferroni correction. Not all clones reach the TCRdb copy of this immuneACCESS table, which keeps in-frame sequences only. Checked studies attribute under half of the gap to unresolved V genes and leave the rest unexplained. V and J calls and clone size are as listed in that table; D and trimming were resolved from the DNA. In all, the sample holds tens of thousands of clones, and 87% of those were seen once. The ten largest clonotypes hold roughly 3.1% of the sample.

For this clone: Its antigen target is currently unknown. No base-level quality is on record; no much larger clone is a single base apart.

The clonotype was recovered from a woman aged 45 to 65 with HIV. Material: unsorted PBMCs, obtained 2.6 years after starting antiretroviral therapy. Recombination connected TRBV19 to TRBJ2-3; 8 of the junction bases match TRBD2. DNA sequence: TGTGCCAGTAGCACGGGACTAGTTGGCACAGATACGCAGTATTTT. Translated, this gives CASSTGLVGTDTQYF.